The 31 T cell receptor beta chains listed next were all sequenced from one sample in a study of T-cell reconstitution after alpha-beta-depleted transplantation in children. TCRbeta library preparation incorporated unique molecular identifiers. Each CDR3 protein gets one entry after TCRdb re-called the PCR reads with MiXCR. The sample shows a few hundred thousand distinct CDR3 sequences, under 13% of them seen only once. The sample was PBMCs from the stem cell graft donor, taken from the stem cell graft. The receptors here all came from a human donor who donated a stem cell graft to a child with acute myeloid leukemia.

The rearrangement joins TRBV29-1 to TRBJ2-7, with TRBD2 matching over 7 bases. J lost 4 bases, V lost 3 bases, and 6 bases had no gene match. Germline loops: CDR1 SQVTM, CDR2 ANQGSEA. This CDR3 comprises 13 residues. Written as DNA, the CDR3 is TGCAGCGTTGATGGGGGGAGGGAGTACGAGCAGTACTTC. Protein: CSVDGGREYEQYF.

The chain joins TRBV5-1 to TRBJ1-4, with D hard to call. Trimming removed 0 bases at V and 0 bases at J, with 9 bases between. Germline CDR1 and CDR2: SGHRS and YFSETQ. The CDR3 consists of 16 residues. DNA of the CDR3: TGCGCCAGCAGCTTGGTGGACGGGACAACTAATGAAAAACTGTTTTTT. Amino acid sequence: CASSLVDGTTNEKLFF.

The V call is TRBV24-1, the J call TRBJ2-5; no clear D gene. Germline V gives CDR1 KGHDR, CDR2 SFDVKD. The CDR3 runs 15 residues. The V end lost 3 bases, the J end lost 1 base, and 11 bases lay between the germline ends. CDR3 DNA: TGTGCCACCAGTGATGGCGCGGATATCCAAGAGACCCAGTACTTC. Translated, it gives CATSDGADIQETQYF.

This clonotype was seen at least ten times. V and J are TRBV5-5 and TRBJ2-4, with no clear D. The CDR3 is 16 residues long. The V end was cut by 3 bases, the J end by 0 bases, with 13 bases between. The germline V gene has CDR1 SGHKS and CDR2 YYEKEE (reference sequence). The CDR3 region is CASSSFRALAKNIQYF. For the CDR3, the DNA is TGTGCCAGCAGCTCCTTTAGGGCCCTAGCCAAAAACATTCAGTACTTC.

In its sample, this clonotype was seen many times. The chain recombines TRBV20-1 with TRBJ2-1; no firm D call. The length of the CDR3 is 12 residues. Trimming took 3 bases from V and 5 from J, leaving 8 bases between them. Per the germline V gene, CDR1 is DFQATT and CDR2 is SNEGSKA (reference sequence). CDR3 in amino acids: CSASPPHNEQFF. In DNA form, the CDR3 reads TGCAGTGCTAGCCCTCCCCACAATGAGCAGTTCTTC.

This clonotype occurred a few times. The chain is built from TRBV5-1 and TRBJ2-1, with 8 bases identical to TRBD1. V was pared by 2 bases and J by 10 bases, with 11 bases of the junction left unmatched. The CDR3 consists of 15 residues. CDR1 and CDR2 (germline): SGHRS, YFSETQ. The CDR3 DNA sequence: TGCGCCAGCAGCTTCACCGGGACAGGAGGTAGCGAGCAGTTCTTC. Encoded protein: CASSFTGTGGSEQFF.

V usage is TRBV29-1 and J usage is TRBJ1-2, with unresolved D. The CDR3 has 12 residues. Trimming took 6 bases from V and 4 from J, leaving 12 bases between them. Germline CDR1 reads SQVTM; CDR2 reads ANQGSEA. For the CDR3, the DNA is TGCAGCGTCGCCGGCGAAGGCTATGGCTACACCTTC. This codes for CSVAGEGYGYTF.

This clonotype came up a few times. The V and J genes are TRBV20-1 and TRBJ1-1; 7 nucleotides line up with TRBD1. V shed 2 bases and J 5 bases; nucleotides not matched to a gene: 11. The CDR3 is 15 amino acids. Germline CDR1 reads DFQATT; CDR2 reads SNEGSKA (reference sequence). CDR3 sequence: CSARLQGNLRTEAFF. DNA of the CDR3: TGCAGTGCTAGACTACAGGGGAATTTGCGGACTGAAGCTTTCTTT.

This clonotype was observed at least ten times. The chain combines TRBV2 with TRBJ2-5; no clear D gene. Germline values: CDR1 SNHLY, CDR2 FYNNEI. CDR3 length: 14 amino acids. Trimming left V 1 base short and J 2 bases short, with 8 bases between. Here the CDR3 DNA reads TGTGCCAGCAGTGAAGGCAGCTTTCAAGAGACCCAGTACTTC. Its translation: CASSEGSFQETQYF.

This clonotype was seen many times. This chain uses TRBV7-9 with TRBJ2-7; TRBD1 agrees at 7 bases. V lost 5 bases and J lost 6; bases outside the gene matches: 7. This CDR3 contains 13 residues. The germline gives CDR1 SEHNR, CDR2 FQNEAQ (reference sequence). CDR3 bases: TGTGCCAGCAGCCTGCGACAGGGCGGCGAGCAGTACTTC. Translated, it gives CASSLRQGGEQYF.

The rearrangement uses TRBV15 and TRBJ2-1; 10 positions agree with TRBD1. V shed 3 bases, J shed 5 bases, and the junction held 7 bases outside the gene matches. There are 16 residues in the CDR3. Germline lookup yields CDR1 LNHNV and CDR2 YYDKDF (reference sequence). The CDR3 region is CATSSGRGTGDNEQFF. The CDR3 DNA reads TGTGCCACCAGCAGTGGCCGGGGGACAGGGGACAATGAGCAGTTCTTC. Supplemented by reference TRBV15 and TRBJ2-1, the full variable domain reads DAMVIQNPRYQVTQFGKPVTLSCSQTLNHNVMYWYQQKSSQAPKLLFHYYDKDFNNEADTPDNFQSRRPNTSFCFLDIRSPGLGDTAMYLCATSSGRGTGDNEQFFGPGTRLTVL.

In this sample, this clonotype turned up many times. The genes are TRBV10-2 and TRBJ1-5; TRBD1 matches at 7 bases. CDR3 length: 13 amino acids. Per germline, CDR1 WSHSY and CDR2 SAAADI. V dropped 10 bases and J dropped 1; count of bases not matched to a gene: 4. CDR3: CATVDRSNQPQHF. The CDR3 DNA sequence: TGCGCCACTGTGGACAGGAGCAATCAGCCCCAGCATTTT.

This clonotype has a handful of counts. The chain uses TRBV20-1 and TRBJ2-5; 7 nucleotides align to TRBD2. Per the germline V gene, CDR1 is DFQATT and CDR2 is SNEGSKA (reference sequence). CDR3 length equals 15 residues. V gave up 3 bases and J gave up 2 bases; unmatched junction bases: 9. The chain's CDR3 is CSASGLAEKQETQYF. DNA of the CDR3: TGCAGTGCTAGTGGGCTAGCGGAAAAACAAGAGACCCAGTACTTC.

This clonotype was seen many times. The V gene is TRBV6-1, the J gene TRBJ2-1, with D unclear. The ends were cut back, 5 bases at V and 4 bases at J, with 12 bases in the middle. Germline V gene data show CDR1 as MNHNS and CDR2 as SASEGT. CDR3 length: 14 residues. CDR3 amino acids: CASSITVTYNEQFF. In DNA, the CDR3 is TGTGCCAGCAGTATCACAGTTACTTACAATGAGCAGTTCTTC.

This clonotype was detected only a few times. The chain carries TRBV6-1 and TRBJ1-6, with D unresolved. Germline V gives CDR1 MNHNS, CDR2 SASEGT. V was clipped by 5 bases and J by 3 bases, with 11 bases between them. This CDR3 has 15 residues. The CDR3 is CASSLAGDYNSPLHF. The CDR3 coding sequence is TGTGCCAGCAGTCTGGCCGGGGACTATAATTCACCCCTCCACTTT.

This clonotype was detected ten times or more. The chain recombines TRBV12-3 or TRBV12-4 with TRBJ2-1; D is unclear. There are 11 residues in the CDR3. The germline V and J ends were trimmed by 3 bases and 6 bases, with 3 bases remaining between them. CDR3 region: CASSFLNEQFF. The CDR3 DNA is TGTGCCAGCAGTTTCCTCAATGAGCAGTTCTTC.

This chain joins TRBV5-1 and TRBJ2-3; D uncertain. Per germline, CDR1 SGHRS and CDR2 YFSETQ. V was clipped by 0 bases and J by 3 bases, with 11 bases between them. This CDR3 is 15 amino acids long. The CDR3 bases are TGCGCCAGCAGCTTGGATACAGAGCTAACAGATACGCAGTATTTT. Translating it yields CASSLDTELTDTQYF.

The rearrangement joins TRBV20-1 to TRBJ2-7, with 13 bases matching TRBD2. From germline, CDR1 is DFQATT and CDR2 SNEGSKA (reference sequence). J was trimmed by 4 bases and V by 0 bases; bases with no gene match: 9. The CDR3 is made up of 17 amino acids. CDR3: CSAREQGLAGVGYEQYF. As DNA, the CDR3 is TGCAGTGCTAGAGAACAAGGACTAGCGGGAGTTGGGTACGAGCAGTACTTC.

In this sample, this clonotype turned up many times. The J gene is TRBJ2-1, the V gene TRBV20-1, with D perhaps matching TRBD1 (5 bases). Germline V gene data show CDR1 as DFQATT and CDR2 as SNEGSKA (reference sequence). This CDR3 is built from 15 residues. With 0 bases removed from V and 8 bases from J, the gap between germline ends came to 17 bases. CDR3 nucleotide sequence: TGCAGTGCTAGAGATTTTGGAATTTGGGGCGATGAGCAGTTCTTC. Amino acid sequence: CSARDFGIWGDEQFF.

This clonotype came up a few times. The rearrangement links TRBV12-3 or TRBV12-4 to TRBJ2-3; 9 bases agree with TRBD2. V was pared by 6 bases and J by 6 bases, with 4 bases of the junction left unmatched. This CDR3 spans 13 amino acids. The CDR3 region is CASSGGTSDTQYF. The CDR3 region has the DNA TGTGCCAGCAGCGGGGGGACTAGCGATACGCAGTATTTT.

The chain employs TRBV29-1 and TRBJ2-7; D gene unclear. Deletions cut 7 bases from V and 7 bases from J, with 23 bases between. This CDR3 has 14 residues. In germline, CDR1 is SQVTM, CDR2 ANQGSEA. The CDR3, as DNA: TGCAGCGCCGTAGGTCCAGGTATTATGGGGGAGCAGTACGTC. Protein product: CSAVGPGIMGEQYV.

This clonotype has a handful of counts. The rearrangement joins TRBV7-2 to TRBJ2-5, with unresolved D. Trimming removed 1 base at V and 0 bases at J, with 6 bases between. There are 14 residues in the CDR3. From germline, CDR1 is SGHTA and CDR2 FQGNSA. Written as DNA, the CDR3 is TGTGCCAGCAGCTTAGGGCCGTACCAAGAGACCCAGTACTTC. Translating gives CASSLGPYQETQYF.

This clonotype was counted many times. One junction end disagrees with the germline gene, perhaps due to a read error. The J gene is TRBJ2-7, the V gene TRBV11-2, with TRBD2 matching 10 bases. This CDR3 is built from 18 residues. CDR1 and CDR2 (germline): SGHAT, FQNNGV. The CDR3: CASSVEGPSGGETYEQYF. The CDR3 region has the DNA TGTGCCAGCAGCGTAGAGGGCCCTAGCGGGGGAGAGACCTACGAGCAGTACTTC.

The chain joins TRBV28 to TRBJ2-3, with 7 bases lining up with TRBD1. J lost 5 bases, V lost 3 bases, and 14 bases had no gene match. The length of the CDR3 is 17 residues. Germline V gene lookup returns CDR1 MDHEN and CDR2 SYDVKM. In DNA, the CDR3 is TGTGCCAGCAGTTTTCCCAAGACAGGGTCCCGGGGAGATACGCAGTATTTT. As protein: CASSFPKTGSRGDTQYF.

This chain joins TRBV20-1 and TRBJ2-2; D gene unclear. The ends were cut back, 3 bases at V and 6 bases at J, with 11 bases in the middle. Germline values: CDR1 DFQATT, CDR2 SNEGSKA (reference sequence). The CDR3 has 13 amino acids. The CDR3 bases are TGCAGTGCTAGTTTCAGTTTCGCCGGGGAGCTGTTTTTT. It specifies CSASFSFAGELFF.

The CDR3 loop is CAYGGPSTYGYTF. The CDR3, as DNA: TGTGCCTACGGGGGCCCTTCAACATATGGCTACACCTTC. V usage is TRBV30 and J usage is TRBJ1-2; D is possibly TRBD1 (6 bases). The ends were cut back, 7 bases at V and 5 bases at J, with 17 bases in the middle. From germline, CDR1 is GTSNPN and CDR2 SVGIG (reference sequence). This CDR3 spans 13 amino acids.

V and J are TRBV20-1 and TRBJ2-7; 8 bases are shared with TRBD2. This CDR3 is 14 amino acids long. V gave up 6 bases and J gave up 2 bases; unmatched junction bases: 9. Germline values: CDR1 DFQATT, CDR2 SNEGSKA (reference sequence). Written as DNA, the CDR3 is TGCAGTGCAAAAAGCGGGAGTAGGCCCTACGAGCAGTACTTC. This codes for CSAKSGSRPYEQYF.

This clonotype was detected a few times. The J gene is TRBJ2-7, the V gene TRBV29-1; a possible D gene is TRBD1 (5 bases). V was trimmed by 4 bases and J by 7 bases, leaving 14 bases between them. Looked up from germline, CDR1 is SQVTM and CDR2 is ANQGSEA. CDR3 length: 12 residues. The DNA of the CDR3 is TGCAGCGTTGTTGGTAGGGGTGAGGAGCAGTACTTC. This translates into CSVVGRGEEQYF.

Worth noting for this clonotype: The junction does not match germline at one end; this may be a read error. The chain has TRBV7-7 and TRBJ2-1, with 14 bases fitting TRBD2. The CDR3 totals 15 residues. From germline, CDR1 is SSHAT and CDR2 FNYEAQ (reference sequence). CDR3 residues: CASSLGLAGVNAQFF. The CDR3 DNA sequence: TGTGCTAGCAGCCTGGGACTAGCGGGGGTCAATGCGCAGTTCTTC.

This clonotype occurred a few times. The V call is TRBV7-8, the J call TRBJ2-7; perhaps TRBD2 as D (6 bases). Germline V gene sequence: CDR1 SGHVS, CDR2 FQNEAQ. Trimming stripped 5 bases from V and 5 bases from J, with 22 bases between. The CDR3 loop spans 16 amino acids. The CDR3 region has the DNA TGTGCCAGCAGCCCAAGGACCGGGAGAACGGGCCACGAGCAGTACTTC. Its protein product is CASSPRTGRTGHEQYF.

This sequence joins TRBV11-1 and TRBJ1-1; 10 nucleotides align to TRBD1. J lost 4 bases, V lost 5 bases, and 7 bases had no gene match. In germline, CDR1 is SGHAT, CDR2 FQDESV (reference sequence). The CDR3 has 15 amino acids. The CDR3 protein is CASSLDRGVSTEAFF. In DNA, the CDR3 is TGTGCCAGCAGCCTGGACAGGGGGGTGAGCACTGAAGCTTTCTTT.